The clone carrying this T cell receptor beta chain appeared many times. Its cognate antigen is unknown. CDR3-region Arm-PCR and iRepertoire HTBI primers produced the TCR beta libraries. TCRdb passed the multiplex PCR reads through MiXCR, listing each CDR3 protein once. The profile shows 200,000 to 250,000 distinct CDR3 sequences, around 20% of them singletons. The CDR3 has 18 amino acids. The V end lost 4 bases, the J end lost 6 bases, and 28 bases lay between the germline ends. CDR1 SEHNR and CDR2 FQNEAQ come from the germline V gene (reference sequence). This sample was included in a study of regulatory T cells in long-lasting Graves disease. The study, taken as a whole, reports: Favored gene segments in persistent disease were TRBV28, TRBJ1-2 and TRBJ2-5. More public clonotypes were shared by persistent patients (2,741) than by new patients (roughly 1,000).

The time point here: newly diagnosed GD, antithyroid drugs for less than 3 months. There was RNA extracted from PBMCs, and the TCR library was made from it. Each of the patients was recruited from an endocrinology department situated in Xi'an, China. This TCR derives from a female donor with Graves disease. The chain links TRBV7-9 to TRBJ2-7, with D perhaps given as TRBD1 or TRBD2 (9 bases each). Sequenced material: peripheral blood mononuclear cells (PBMCs), taken at new diagnosis, from a patient treated with antithyroid drugs. The CDR3 DNA sequence: TGTGCCAGCAGCTCACAGGGGGCTGGGGGACTAGCAATGGCCGAGCAGTACTTC. Translating gives CASSSQGAGGLAMAEQYF. Based on the CDR3 plus reference TRBV7-9 and TRBJ2-7, the full variable domain is DTGVSQNPRHKITKRGQNVTFRCDPISEHNRLYWYRQTLGQGPEFLTYFQNEAQLEKSRLLSDRFSAERPKGSFSTLEIQRTEQGDSAMYLCASSSQGAGGLAMAEQYFGPGTRLTVT.